This TCR beta chain is drawn from a study of cytomegalovirus exposure and HLA in healthy donors. Study details: Early released data had tens of millions of unique TCRs, all coming from HLA-typed donors.

The study's findings and limits: According to the study, roughly 160 TCR beta chains were cytomegalovirus-associated. Based on reports, TCR beta sequences accurately predicted HLA-A and HLA-B alleles for most subjects. A cluster of highly shared sequence variants was likely a sequencing artifact.

Notes on this clone: The antigen remains undetermined.

PCR involved 60 Vbeta and 13 Jbeta primers. Clones were read by immunoSEQ multiplex PCR, and TCRdb kept only the in-frame ones, dropping some. The sample carries 120,000 or so clones, under 20% recorded once. Sequenced input: PBMCs. The receptor comes from a female donor in good health and CMV-seropositive.

In DNA form, the CDR3 reads TGTGCCAGCAGCCACCGACAGGGACAATGGACTGAAGCTTTCTTT. This codes for CASSHRQGQWTEAFF. This chain connects TRBV7-6 to TRBJ1-1, with 7 bases lining up with TRBD1. Germline V gives CDR1 SGHVS, CDR2 FNYEAQ. V lost 5 bases, J lost 5 bases, and 11 bases stayed unmatched. This CDR3 has 15 amino acids. The full variable domain, in which reference TRBV7-6 and TRBJ1-1 provide the parts outside the CDR3, is GAGVSQSPRYKVTKRGQDVALRCDPISGHVSLYWYRQALGQGPEFLTYFNYEAQQDKSGLPNDRFSAERPEGSISTLTIQRTEQRDSAMYRCASSHRQGQWTEAFFGQGTRLTVV.